In its sample, the clone carrying this T cell receptor (beta chain) was seen a few times. The antigen is undetermined. The data were taken from a study of T cell responses to AZD1222 COVID-19 vaccine. Study-wide findings and caveats: Clonal diversity was possibly underestimated, and white British individuals and females predominated among donors. Nearly half of the spike-specific TCRs reportedly recognize variant regions that carry no mutations. Without day 14 samples, only post-peak T cell repertoires were studied. Seropositive status at baseline applied to only a handful of AZD1222 recipients.

Only in-frame clones appear in the TCRdb table, and some are missing; sequencing was by immunoSEQ multiplex PCR. This sample has 150,000 to 200,000 clones, with roughly 91% found just once. The sequenced sample was peripheral blood, obtained 28 days after the second AZD1222 dose. The receptor's source is an adult who received the AZD1222 COVID-19 vaccine.

This chain's CDR3 is CASSLDSGRANYGYTF. The CDR3 bases are TGTGCCAGCAGCTTAGATAGTGGGCGAGCTAACTATGGCTACACCTTC. This rearrangement joins TRBV7-2 to TRBJ1-2; the D is unclear. This CDR3 comprises 16 residues. Trimming removed 1 base at V and 0 bases at J, with 12 bases between. Germline V gene sequence: CDR1 SGHTA, CDR2 FQGNSA. The complete variable domain, with remaining parts taken from reference TRBV7-2 and TRBJ1-2, reads GAGVSQSPSNKVTEKGKDVELRCDPISGHTALYWYRQSLGQGLEFLIYFQGNSAPDKSGLPSDRFSAERTGGSVSTLTIQRTQQEDSAVYLCASSLDSGRANYGYTFGSGTRLTVV.